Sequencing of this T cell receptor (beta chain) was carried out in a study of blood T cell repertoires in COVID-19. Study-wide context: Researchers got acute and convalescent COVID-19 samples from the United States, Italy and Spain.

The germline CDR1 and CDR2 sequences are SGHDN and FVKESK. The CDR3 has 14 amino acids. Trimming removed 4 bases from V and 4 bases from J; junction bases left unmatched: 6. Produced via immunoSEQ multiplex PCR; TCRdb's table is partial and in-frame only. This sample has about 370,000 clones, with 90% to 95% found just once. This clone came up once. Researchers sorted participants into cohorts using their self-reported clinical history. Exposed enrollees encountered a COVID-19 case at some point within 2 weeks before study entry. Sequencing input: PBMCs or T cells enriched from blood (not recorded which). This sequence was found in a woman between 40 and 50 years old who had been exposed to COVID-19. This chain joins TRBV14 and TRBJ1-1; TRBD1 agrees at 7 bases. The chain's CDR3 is CASSLETGVTEAFF. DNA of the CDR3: TGTGCCAGCAGCCTCGAAACAGGGGTCACTGAAGCTTTCTTT. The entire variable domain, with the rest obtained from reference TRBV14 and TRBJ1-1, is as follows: EAGVTQFPSHSVIEKGQTVTLRCDPISGHDNLYWYRRVMGKEIKFLLHFVKESKQDESGMPNNRFLAERTGGTYSTLKVQPAELEDSGVYFCASSLETGVTEAFFGQGTRLTVV.